The 32 T cell receptor beta chains in this list originate from one sample, sequenced in a study of cytomegalovirus exposure and HLA in healthy donors. Here immunoSEQ multiplex PCR was the method, and the copy in TCRdb shows in-frame clones only, minus some. The data contain fewer than 250,000 clones, 75% to 90% of them singletons. The sequencing sample was made of PBMCs. The origin of the receptors is a woman under 40 in good health and CMV-seropositive.

The gene calls are TRBV28 and TRBJ1-5; D is uncertain. The V end was cut by 7 bases, the J end by 7 bases, with 11 bases between. The CDR3 is made up of 12 amino acids. CDR1 MDHEN and CDR2 SYDVKM come from the germline V gene. In DNA, the CDR3 is TGTGCCAGCACCCTCCTAGGCCAGCCCCAGCATTTT. Protein sequence: CASTLLGQPQHF. Combining the CDR3 with reference TRBV28 and TRBJ1-5 gives the whole variable domain DVKVTQSSRYLVKRTGEKVFLECVQDMDHENMFWYRQDPGLGLRLIYFSYDVKMKEKGDIPEGYSVSREKKERFSLILESASTNQTSMYLCASTLLGQPQHFGDGTRLSIL.

The rearrangement joins TRBV29-1 to TRBJ1-1; D is uncertain. V lost 4 bases to trimming and J lost 0 bases, with 18 bases between them. This CDR3 is 16 amino acids long. Germline V gene lookup returns CDR1 SQVTM and CDR2 ANQGSEA. The CDR3 DNA reads TGCAGCGTTGGACCCCCCGGGGTAGGTATGAACACTGAAGCTTTCTTT. It encodes CSVGPPGVGMNTEAFF.

This clone was detected only once. V usage is TRBV27 and J usage is TRBJ2-1; D uncertain. CDR3 length equals 16 residues. Trimming left V 0 bases short and J 5 bases short, with 14 bases between. The germline CDR1 and CDR2 sequences are MNHEY and SMNVEV (reference sequence). CDR3 in amino acids: CASSLSGESPHNEQFF. The CDR3 DNA reads as TGTGCCAGCAGTTTATCAGGAGAGTCCCCCCACAATGAGCAGTTCTTC.

The CDR3 DNA sequence: TGTGCCTGGAGTGCCGATCTATGGGGCAATCAGCCCCAGCATTTT. It codes for CAWSADLWGNQPQHF. The chain recombines TRBV30 with TRBJ1-5; D is unresolved. Trimming left V 1 base short and J 2 bases short, with 12 bases between. CDR3 length: 15 residues. Germline V gene sequence: CDR1 GTSNPN, CDR2 SVGIG (reference sequence). The entire variable domain, with the rest obtained from reference TRBV30 and TRBJ1-5, is as follows: SQTIHQWPATLVQPVGSPLSLECTVEGTSNPNLYWYRQAAGRGLQLLFYSVGIGQISSEVPQNLSASRPQDRQFILSSKKLLLSDSGFYLCAWSADLWGNQPQHFGDGTRLSIL.

This chain connects TRBV28 to TRBJ2-1, with D tentatively TRBD1 (6 bases). V lost 7 bases, J lost 0 bases, and 16 bases lay in between. The germline gives CDR1 MDHEN, CDR2 SYDVKM. This CDR3 contains 16 residues. The CDR3 DNA reads TGTGCCAGCAAGTCCCGGGACACGAGCTCCTACAATGAGCAGTTCTTC. Its protein is CASKSRDTSSYNEQFF.

This chain uses TRBV6-5 with TRBJ2-7, with TRBD1 matching 8 bases. Trimming removed 8 bases from V and 2 bases from J; junction bases left unmatched: 8. This CDR3 contains 14 residues. Germline CDR1 reads MNHEY; CDR2 reads SVGAGI. The DNA of the CDR3 is TGTGCCAGCGCCTCTGGACAGGGCACCTACGAGCAGTACTTC. It yields the protein CASASGQGTYEQYF.

The chain recombines TRBV9 with TRBJ2-1, with a weak D call TRBD1 (6 bases). Trimming cost V 3 bases and J 2 bases, with 12 bases left between them. The CDR3 loop spans 15 amino acids. Looked up from germline, CDR1 is SGDLS and CDR2 is YYNGEE. The CDR3 sequence: CASSGSGQPYNEQFF. CDR3 in DNA: TGTGCCAGCAGCGGCTCGGGACAACCCTACAATGAGCAGTTCTTC.

This clone was seen just once. The CDR3 sequence is CASSSLGQPGANVLTF. Written as DNA, the CDR3 is TGTGCCAGCAGTTCGCTGGGACAACCTGGGGCCAACGTCCTGACTTTC. This sequence joins TRBV6-5 and TRBJ2-6; possible D gene TRBD1, 6 bases. Germline V CDR1 and CDR2: MNHEY, SVGAGI. CDR3 length: 16 residues. Trimming pared 4 bases from V and 2 bases from J, leaving 12 bases between.

This clone was seen a single time. The rearrangement links TRBV4-1 to TRBJ2-3; maybe TRBD2 (6 bases). Germline V CDR1 and CDR2: MGHRA, YSYEKL. The CDR3 contains 16 residues. Trimming removed 1 base from V and 5 bases from J, with 16 bases in between. CDR3 residues: CASSQVSTGVGDTQYF. The CDR3 DNA reads as TGCGCCAGCAGCCAAGTATCAACGGGAGTGGGAGATACGCAGTATTTT.

V usage is TRBV7-9 and J usage is TRBJ2-3, with 7 bases matching TRBD2. The CDR3 runs to 17 residues. J was trimmed by 1 base and V by 5 bases; bases with no gene match: 12. Germline V gives CDR1 SEHNR, CDR2 FQNEAQ (reference sequence). CDR3 coding DNA: TGTGCCAGCAGCCCCCGGGGGAGGGCCCTTGGCACAGATACGCAGTATTTT. Protein product: CASSPRGRALGTDTQYF.

V and J are TRBV5-1 and TRBJ1-2; 7 bases map to TRBD1. Germline V gene sequence: CDR1 SGHRS, CDR2 YFSETQ. J lost 7 bases, V lost 4 bases, and 10 bases had no gene match. The CDR3 has 14 amino acids. The chain's CDR3 is CASSVEGRGVGYTF. CDR3 sequence (DNA): TGCGCCAGCAGCGTGGAGGGCAGGGGGGTTGGCTACACCTTC.

CDR3 sequence (DNA): TGCAGTGCGCCATATACCGGGGAGCTGTTTTTT. Translation gives CSAPYTGELFF. The chain carries TRBV20-1 and TRBJ2-2; D is unresolved. Trimming shortened V by 6 bases and J by 5 bases, and 7 bases separated the two germline ends. The germline V gene encodes CDR1 DFQATT and CDR2 SNEGSKA (reference sequence). This CDR3 is built from 11 residues.

CDR3 in amino acids: CASSGKLDTEAFF. The CDR3 DNA reads TGTGCCAGCAGCGGGAAACTGGACACTGAAGCTTTCTTT. V gene TRBV9 combines with J gene TRBJ1-1, with unresolved D. The CDR3 covers 13 residues. Germline CDR1 reads SGDLS; CDR2 reads YYNGEE. Trimming left V 3 bases short and J 3 bases short, with 9 bases between.

V gene TRBV9 combines with J gene TRBJ2-1, with D unresolved. V lost 3 bases, J lost 4 bases, and 8 bases lay in between. The CDR3 contains 13 residues. Germline CDR1 is SGDLS and CDR2 is YYNGEE. CDR3 DNA sequence: TGTGCCAGCAGCGCATCGGTATACAATGAGCAGTTCTTC. Its protein is CASSASVYNEQFF.

V and J are TRBV11-3 and TRBJ2-5; D is unresolved. The CDR3 extends over 16 amino acids. Germline CDR1 and CDR2: SGHNT and YENEEA. Trimming took off 0 bases at V and 2 bases at J, with 13 bases between the two ends. The CDR3 nucleotides are TGTGCCAGCAGCTTAGATCATTCAGCTGGTCAAGAGACCCAGTACTTC. The encoded protein is CASSLDHSAGQETQYF.

The chain links TRBV7-8 to TRBJ2-7; TRBD2 might be the D (6 bases). V lost 1 base and J 4 bases, leaving 20 bases between the germline ends. The germline gives CDR1 SGHVS, CDR2 FQNEAQ. This CDR3 is built from 17 residues. The DNA of the CDR3 is TGTGCCAGCAGCTTAGTTCTAGTGCGGGACCCTCGGTACGAGCAGTACTTC. Translated: CASSLVLVRDPRYEQYF.

The chain recombines TRBV7-2 with TRBJ1-2, with a possible D match to TRBD1 (5 bases). CDR1 is SGHTA, CDR2 FQGNSA, per germline. Trimming took 4 bases from V and 6 from J, leaving 15 bases between them. CDR3 length: 14 amino acids. The CDR3 is CASSSNAGGDGYTF. CDR3 coding DNA: TGTGCCAGCAGCTCTAATGCCGGGGGGGATGGCTACACCTTC.

DNA of the CDR3: TGTGCCAGCAGCGCCGCGACCGCTAACTATGGCTACACCTTC. Translated, it gives CASSAATANYGYTF. V gene TRBV9 combines with J gene TRBJ1-2; no clear D gene. V was shortened by 3 bases and J by 0 bases, with 9 bases between the two germline ends. Germline CDR1 is SGDLS and CDR2 is YYNGEE. The CDR3 totals 14 residues.

The CDR3 region has the DNA TGTGCCAGCAGCTTAGCGGGACAGGGGAGAGGAGCTTTCTTT. Encoded protein: CASSLAGQGRGAFF. The rearrangement links TRBV7-2 to TRBJ1-1, with TRBD1 matching over 10 bases. The CDR3 covers 14 residues. V lost 0 bases and J lost 10; bases outside the gene matches: 5. The germline gives CDR1 SGHTA, CDR2 FQGNSA.

Concerning this clone itself: One junction end disagrees with the germline gene, perhaps due to a read error. The gene calls are TRBV7-3 and TRBJ2-1, with 7 positions matching TRBD2. The CDR3 runs 16 residues. Per germline, CDR1 SGHTA and CDR2 FQGTGA. The CDR3 reads CASSVTSARSYNEQFF. The DNA for the CDR3 is TGTGCCAGCAGCGTAACTAGCGCCCGCTCCTACAATGAGCAGTTCTTC. Filled out from reference TRBV7-3 and TRBJ2-1, the complete variable domain reads GAGVSQTPSNKVTEKGKYVELRCDPISGHTALYWYRQSLGQGPEFLIYFQGTGAADDSGLPNDRFFAVRPEGSVSTLKIQRTERGDSAVYLCASSVTSARSYNEQFFGPGTRLTVL.

The rearrangement uses TRBV9 and TRBJ1-1; TRBD1 is a possible D gene (5 bases). The CDR3 consists of 13 residues. V lost 2 bases, J lost 4 bases, and 9 bases lay in between. Germline loops: CDR1 SGDLS, CDR2 YYNGEE. The CDR3 here is CASSVGDATEAFF. CDR3 bases: TGTGCCAGCAGCGTGGGGGATGCCACTGAAGCTTTCTTT.

The V gene is TRBV10-3, the J gene TRBJ2-5; D may match TRBD1 or TRBD2 (5 bases each). Trimming shortened V by 3 bases and J by 5 bases, and 13 bases separated the two germline ends. This CDR3 contains 14 residues. Germline assignment: CDR1 ENHRY and CDR2 SYGVKD. CDR3 sequence (DNA): TGTGCCATCAGTGAAGATGGGGGTTGGGAGACCCAGTACTTC. As protein: CAISEDGGWETQYF.

The chain uses TRBV27 and TRBJ2-1; a weak D match, TRBD2 (5 bases). Germline V gives CDR1 MNHEY, CDR2 SMNVEV (reference sequence). The CDR3 has 14 residues. Trimming removed 6 bases from V and 8 bases from J, with 17 bases in between. The CDR3 DNA reads TGTGCCAGCAGGTCAGGACTGGGCCACCATGAGCAGTTCTTC. It is translated as CASRSGLGHHEQFF.

The chain combines TRBV5-1 with TRBJ2-7; D possibly matches TRBD1 or TRBD2 (5 bases each). With 4 bases removed from V and 5 bases from J, the gap between germline ends came to 19 bases. The CDR3 loop spans 15 amino acids. The germline gives CDR1 SGHRS, CDR2 YFSETQ. The CDR3 nucleotides read TGCGCCAGCAGCCCTGGGGGTGCAGCCTCACACGAGCAGTACTTC. Amino acids: CASSPGGAASHEQYF.

The chain recombines TRBV11-2 with TRBJ1-2; tentative D call: TRBD1 (5 bases). CDR1 is SGHAT, CDR2 FQNNGV, per germline. This CDR3 contains 14 residues. V lost 4 bases and J 4 bases, leaving 13 bases between the germline ends. The CDR3: CASSSLGVGYGYTF. CDR3 nucleotide sequence: TGTGCCAGCAGCTCCTTGGGGGTAGGCTATGGCTACACCTTC. Supplemented by reference TRBV11-2 and TRBJ1-2, the full variable domain reads EAGVAQSPRYKIIEKRQSVAFWCNPISGHATLYWYQQILGQGPKLLIQFQNNGVVDDSQLPKDRFSAERLKGVDSTLKIQPAKLEDSAVYLCASSSLGVGYGYTFGSGTRLTVV.

The chain joins TRBV5-4 to TRBJ1-4; the D gene is possibly TRBD1 (6 bases). The V end lost 2 bases, the J end lost 6 bases, and 14 bases lay between the germline ends. CDR3 length: 15 residues. Germline CDR1 reads SGHNT; CDR2 reads YYREEE (reference sequence). Here the CDR3 reads CASSFRGFGDEKLFF. CDR3 sequence (DNA): TGTGCCAGCAGCTTCAGGGGTTTTGGCGATGAAAAACTGTTTTTT.

This clone was detected a few times. The chain has TRBV6-5 and TRBJ2-7; D is ambiguous. The CDR3 has 13 amino acids. Germline V gene sequence: CDR1 MNHEY, CDR2 SVGAGI. The V end was cut by 5 bases, the J end by 6 bases, with 14 bases between. The CDR3 here is CASSRASGLEQYF. In DNA, the CDR3 is TGTGCCAGCAGTCGGGCGAGTGGGCTCGAGCAGTACTTC.

This clone was observed a few times. This chain joins TRBV5-6 and TRBJ2-2; TRBD1 or TRBD2 may be the D gene (5 bases each). The CDR3 covers 15 residues. Trimming removed 3 bases at V and 6 bases at J, with 15 bases between. Germline values: CDR1 SGHDT, CDR2 YYEEEE. CDR3 in amino acids: CASSSGTPSSGELFF. The CDR3 DNA sequence: TGTGCCAGCAGCTCGGGGACCCCTTCCTCCGGGGAGCTGTTTTTT.

The chain employs TRBV5-6 and TRBJ2-7, with 10 bases matching TRBD2. Trimming took 5 bases from V and 2 from J; bases not matched to a gene: 7. Looked up from germline, CDR1 is SGHDT and CDR2 is YYEEEE. The CDR3 totals 15 residues. The CDR3 DNA reads as TGTGCCAGCAGACCTAGAGCGGGAGGGCCCTACGAGCAGTACTTC. It translates to CASRPRAGGPYEQYF. The complete variable domain, with remaining parts taken from reference TRBV5-6 and TRBJ2-7, reads DAGVTQSPTHLIKTRGQQVTLRCSPKSGHDTVSWYQQALGQGPQFIFQYYEEEERQRGNFPDRFSGHQFPNYSSELNVNALLLGDSALYLCASRPRAGGPYEQYFGPGTRLTVT.

The chain uses TRBV7-2 and TRBJ1-2; TRBD1 might be the D (6 bases). V lost 0 bases, J lost 5 bases, and 19 bases lay in between. Germline V gene sequence: CDR1 SGHTA, CDR2 FQGNSA. CDR3 length equals 17 residues. CDR3 DNA: TGTGCCAGCAGCTTAGCCAGGGGACCTACGGGAGGGTATGGCTACACCTTC. Protein sequence: CASSLARGPTGGYGYTF.

This clone was seen more than once but under ten times. This CDR3 reads CASSPSGGSPYEQYF. The CDR3, as DNA: TGTGCCAGTAGTCCTTCCGGAGGGTCACCCTACGAGCAGTACTTC. This sequence joins TRBV19 and TRBJ2-7; D is possibly TRBD2 (6 bases). The CDR3 is 15 residues long. Germline V gene lookup returns CDR1 LNHDA and CDR2 SQIVND (reference sequence). The V gene lost 5 bases and the J gene lost 2 bases, with 16 bases spanning the gap.

The J gene is TRBJ2-1, the V gene TRBV29-1; D could derive from TRBD1 or TRBD2 (5 bases each). The CDR3 consists of 13 residues. Germline CDR1 and CDR2: SQVTM and ANQGSEA. The V and J ends lost 5 bases and 7 bases respectively, with 15 bases between them. CDR3 DNA sequence: TGCAGCGTTCAACGGGACGGGATAAATGAGCAGTTCTTC. Amino acids: CSVQRDGINEQFF.